This T cell receptor beta chain was profiled in a study of early T cells in non-severe SARS-CoV-2 infection. Via MiXCR, TCRdb re-called the 5' RACE reads, giving one row per CDR3 protein. The sample includes 75,000 to 100,000 distinct CDR3 sequences, roughly 13% of them seen just once. V lost 8 bases and J lost 8, with 6 bases in between. CDR1 SQVTM and CDR2 ANQGSEA come from the germline V gene. CDR3 length equals 8 residues. This clonotype was detected only a few times. The receptor was derived from an adult who was a healthcare worker with PCR-confirmed SARS-CoV-2 infection or an uninfected control (not recorded which). The chain has TRBV29-1 and TRBJ1-1; D is ambiguous. Sequencing was performed on whole blood. The CDR3 DNA sequence: TGCAGCCCGGGAGAAGCTTTCTTT. This translates into CSPGEAFF. Full variable domain (outside the CDR3, taken from reference TRBV29-1 and TRBJ1-1): SAVISQKPSRDICQRGTSLTIQCQVDSQVTMMFWYRQQPGQSLTLIATANQGSEATYESGFVIDKFPISRPNLTFSTLTVSNMSPEDSSIYLCSPGEAFFGQGTRLTVV.